The next 10 T cell receptor beta chains were all read from a single sample in a study of graft-versus-host responses after intestinal transplantation. These TCRs' antigens remain unknown. The data were produced by immunoSEQ multiplex PCR, yet TCRdb's version contains in-frame clones alone and is incomplete. The data hold 100,000 or so clones, with approximately 94% observed a single time. The input for sequencing was unstimulated CD8+ T cells sorted from spleen or lymph node cells, taken before intestinal transplant. Receptors originate from a human donor who received an intestinal transplant.

V gene TRBV13 combines with J gene TRBJ2-7, with D tentatively TRBD2 (5 bases). Trimming removed 5 bases at V and 3 bases at J, with 11 bases between. There are 13 residues in the CDR3. The germline gives CDR1 PRHDT, CDR2 FYEKMQ (reference sequence). Written as DNA, the CDR3 is TGTGCCAGCAGCGCGGGCGAACTCTACGAGCAGTACTTC. Encoded protein: CASSAGELYEQYF.

The CDR3 nucleotides are TGTGCCAGCAGCTTCGCCTCTTCTATCGATGGAGTGGCTTTCTTT. It translates to CASSFASSIDGVAFF. The chain is built from TRBV7-9 and TRBJ1-1; unclear D gene. The CDR3 totals 15 residues. Germline assignment: CDR1 SEHNR and CDR2 FQNEAQ (reference sequence). Trimming cost V 3 bases and J 11 bases, with 22 bases left between them.

The chain joins TRBV9 to TRBJ2-2; 12 bases map to TRBD2. The CDR3 runs 17 residues. Germline values: CDR1 SGDLS, CDR2 YYNGEE. The trim removed 5 bases at V and 2 bases at J, leaving 7 bases unmatched. Written as DNA, the CDR3 is TGTGCCAGCAGTCCGGGACTAGCGGGTACTAACACCGGGGAGCTGTTTTTT. It specifies CASSPGLAGTNTGELFF. Drawing the rest from reference TRBV9 and TRBJ2-2, the complete variable domain is DSGVTQTPKHLITATGQRVTLRCSPRSGDLSVYWYQQSLDQGLQFLIQYYNGEERAKGNILERFSAQQFPDLHSELNLSSLELGDSALYFCASSPGLAGTNTGELFFGEGSRLTVL.

The rearrangement joins TRBV11-3 to TRBJ2-7; 8 nucleotides align to TRBD1. From germline, CDR1 is SGHNT and CDR2 YENEEA. The junction had 11 bases not matched to a gene; V was cut back by 3 bases and J by 1 base. The CDR3 runs 17 residues. The DNA for the CDR3 is TGTGCCAGCAGCTTCCCTTCCACCGGGACAGGATCCTACGAGCAGTACTTC. Protein: CASSFPSTGTGSYEQYF.

This clone was recorded only once. The CDR3, as DNA: TGTGCCAGCAGCAAAATTCTAGCGGTCACAGATACGCAGTATTTT. Its protein is CASSKILAVTDTQYF. V gene TRBV11-2 combines with J gene TRBJ2-3, with 7 positions matching TRBD2. The ends lost 5 bases at V and 2 bases at J; junction bases unmatched: 7. CDR3 length equals 15 residues. Per the germline V gene, CDR1 is SGHAT and CDR2 is FQNNGV.

The chain is built from TRBV9 and TRBJ2-3, with D perhaps matching TRBD1 (6 bases). Germline V lookup: CDR1 SGDLS, CDR2 YYNGEE. CDR3 length: 13 residues. The V and J ends lost 4 bases and 5 bases respectively, with 11 bases between them. The DNA for the CDR3 is TGTGCCAGCAGCCCACAGGGTAAAGATACGCAGTATTTT. Its translation: CASSPQGKDTQYF. The full variable domain, completed using reference TRBV9 and TRBJ2-3, is DSGVTQTPKHLITATGQRVTLRCSPRSGDLSVYWYQQSLDQGLQFLIQYYNGEERAKGNILERFSAQQFPDLHSELNLSSLELGDSALYFCASSPQGKDTQYFGPGTRLTVL.

The chain joins TRBV20-1 to TRBJ2-7, with D perhaps matching TRBD1 (6 bases). CDR1 is DFQATT, CDR2 SNEGSKA, per germline (reference sequence). The CDR3 has 11 amino acids. V was pared by 6 bases and J by 3 bases, with 9 bases between. CDR3 bases: TGCAGTGCAAACAGGGACTACGAGCAGTACTTC. Residues: CSANRDYEQYF.

V usage is TRBV11-2 and J usage is TRBJ2-3, with 11 bases fitting TRBD2. The V gene end was trimmed by 4 bases and the J gene end by 6 bases; junction bases not matched to a gene: 9. The V gene's germline CDR1 is SGHAT and CDR2 FQNNGV. The CDR3 consists of 16 residues. The CDR3, as DNA: TGTGCCAGCAGCTCCCTCCTAGCGGGGGGTGGGGATACGCAGTATTTT. Residues: CASSSLLAGGGDTQYF. The complete variable domain, with remaining parts taken from reference TRBV11-2 and TRBJ2-3, reads EAGVAQSPRYKIIEKRQSVAFWCNPISGHATLYWYQQILGQGPKLLIQFQNNGVVDDSQLPKDRFSAERLKGVDSTLKIQPAKLEDSAVYLCASSSLLAGGGDTQYFGPGTRLTVL.

The chain employs TRBV4-3 and TRBJ2-7, with 8 positions matching TRBD1. After removal of 4 bases from V and 7 bases from J, the junction contained 6 bases not matched to a gene. Germline-derived CDR1 and CDR2 are LGHNA and YSLEER. The CDR3 length is 13 residues. CDR3 protein: CASSPDRVGEQYF. The CDR3 bases are TGCGCCAGCAGCCCGGACAGGGTGGGAGAGCAGTACTTC.

The chain recombines TRBV11-3 with TRBJ2-7; 8 nucleotides agree with TRBD2. Per the germline V gene, CDR1 is SGHNT and CDR2 is YENEEA. The ends lost 5 bases at V and 4 bases at J; junction bases unmatched: 7. The CDR3 sequence is 14 residues long. In DNA, the CDR3 is TGTGCCAGCAGCCCAACGGGGGGGGCTTACGAGCAGTACTTC. Its translation: CASSPTGGAYEQYF. Full variable domain (rest looked up from reference TRBV11-3 and TRBJ2-7): EAGVVQSPRYKIIEKKQPVAFWCNPISGHNTLYWYLQNLGQGPELLIRYENEEAVDDSQLPKDRFSAERLKGVDSTLKIQPAELGDSAVYLCASSPTGGAYEQYFGPGTRLTVT.